The table lists the clone carrying this T cell receptor beta chain with many counts. Its specificity is unknown. Unique molecular identifiers were in the cDNA, with template-switch universal primer binding. TCRdb reprocessed the 5' RACE reads with MiXCR, giving one entry per CDR3 protein. The table has around 470,000 distinct CDR3 sequences, 12% to 15% seen once; the top ten hold 0.52%. Every one of the donors was a healthy Caucasian. Germline V gene lookup returns CDR1 LGHNA and CDR2 YNFKEQ. CDR3 length equals 15 residues. Germline trimming cut 1 base from V and 1 base from J; bases unmatched to any gene: 2. These data originate in a study of identical twins. Study results and caveats: Conclusions rested on cross-sectional statistics rather than following the same donors.

The sample also formed part of further work on yellow fever vaccine responses in identical twins. That paper notes: Reports say the vaccine T cell response in twins looked partly convergent and partly personalized.

The sample comprised CD4+ T cells sorted from blood. The chain combines TRBV4-2 with TRBJ2-5; the match to TRBD1 covers 8 bases. The clonotype originates from a woman in her late teens or twenties in good health. CDR3 in DNA: TGTGCCAGCAGCCAAGCCGGGACAGGCCAAGAGACCCAGTACTTC. Its translation: CASSQAGTGQETQYF.